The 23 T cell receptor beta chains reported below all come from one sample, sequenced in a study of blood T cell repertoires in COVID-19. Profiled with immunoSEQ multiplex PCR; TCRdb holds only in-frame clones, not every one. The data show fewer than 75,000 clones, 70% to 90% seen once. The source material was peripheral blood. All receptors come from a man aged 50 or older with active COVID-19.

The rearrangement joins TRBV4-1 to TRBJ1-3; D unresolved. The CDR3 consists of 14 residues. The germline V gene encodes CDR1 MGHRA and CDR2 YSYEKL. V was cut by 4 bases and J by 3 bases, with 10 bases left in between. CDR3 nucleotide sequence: TGCGCCAGCAGCCCCGGCGGGGATGGAAACACCATATATTTT. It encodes CASSPGGDGNTIYF.

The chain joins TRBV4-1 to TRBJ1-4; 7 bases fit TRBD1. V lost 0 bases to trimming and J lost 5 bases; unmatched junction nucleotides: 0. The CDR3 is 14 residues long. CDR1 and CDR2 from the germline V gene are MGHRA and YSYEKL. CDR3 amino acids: CASSQETGNEKLFF. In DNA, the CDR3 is TGCGCCAGCAGCCAAGAGACAGGGAATGAAAAACTGTTTTTT.

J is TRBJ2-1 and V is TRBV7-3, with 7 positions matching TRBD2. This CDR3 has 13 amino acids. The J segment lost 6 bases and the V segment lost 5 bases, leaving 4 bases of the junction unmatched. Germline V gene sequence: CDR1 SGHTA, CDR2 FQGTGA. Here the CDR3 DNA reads TGTGCCAGCAGCGAAACGGGGGGCAATGAGCAGTTCTTC. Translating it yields CASSETGGNEQFF.

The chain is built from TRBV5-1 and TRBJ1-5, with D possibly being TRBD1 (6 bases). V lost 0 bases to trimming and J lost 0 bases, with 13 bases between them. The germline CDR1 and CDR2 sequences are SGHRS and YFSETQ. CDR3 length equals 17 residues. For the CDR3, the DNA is TGCGCCAGCAGCTTGGATTTCCGGACAGCTAGCAATCAGCCCCAGCATTTT. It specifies CASSLDFRTASNQPQHF.

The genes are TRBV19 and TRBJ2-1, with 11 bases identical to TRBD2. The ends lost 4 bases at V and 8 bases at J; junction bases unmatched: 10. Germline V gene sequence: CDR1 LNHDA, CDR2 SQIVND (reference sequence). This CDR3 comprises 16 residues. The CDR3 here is CASSKGASGRSDEQFF. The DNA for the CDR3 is TGTGCCAGTAGTAAGGGGGCTAGCGGGAGGTCGGATGAGCAGTTCTTC.

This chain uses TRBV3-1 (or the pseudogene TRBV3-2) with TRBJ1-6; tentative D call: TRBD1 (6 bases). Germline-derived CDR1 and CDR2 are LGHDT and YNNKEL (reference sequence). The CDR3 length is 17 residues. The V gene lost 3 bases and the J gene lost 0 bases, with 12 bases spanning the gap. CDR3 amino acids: CASSQSGASSYNSPLHF. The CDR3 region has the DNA TGTGCCAGCAGCCAGTCAGGGGCTAGCTCCTATAATTCACCCCTCCACTTT.

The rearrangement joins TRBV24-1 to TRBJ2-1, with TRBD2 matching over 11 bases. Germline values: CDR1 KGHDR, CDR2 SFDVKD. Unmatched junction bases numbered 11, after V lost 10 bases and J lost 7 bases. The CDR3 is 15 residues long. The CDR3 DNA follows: TGTGCCACGGAAGATGGGACTAGCGGCCATAATGAGCAGTTCTTC. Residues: CATEDGTSGHNEQFF.

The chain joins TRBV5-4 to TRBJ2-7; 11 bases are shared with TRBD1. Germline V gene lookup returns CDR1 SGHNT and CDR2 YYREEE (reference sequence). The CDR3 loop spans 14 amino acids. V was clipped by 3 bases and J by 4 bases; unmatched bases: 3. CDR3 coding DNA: TGTGCCAGCAGCTCGGGGACAGGGGGGTACGAGCAGTACGTC. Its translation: CASSSGTGGYEQYV.

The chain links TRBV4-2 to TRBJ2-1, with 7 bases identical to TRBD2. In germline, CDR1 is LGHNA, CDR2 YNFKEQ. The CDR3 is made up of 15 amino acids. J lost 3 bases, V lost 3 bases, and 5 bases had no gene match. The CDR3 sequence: CASSHGSGNYNEQFF. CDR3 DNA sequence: TGTGCCAGCAGCCATGGGAGCGGGAACTACAATGAGCAGTTCTTC.

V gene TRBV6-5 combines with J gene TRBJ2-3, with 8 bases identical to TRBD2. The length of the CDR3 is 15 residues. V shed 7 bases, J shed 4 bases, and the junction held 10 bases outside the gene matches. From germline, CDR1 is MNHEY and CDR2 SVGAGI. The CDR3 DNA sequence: TGTGCCAGCACTCAAAGCGGGGGAATGCCAGATACGCAGTATTTT. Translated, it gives CASTQSGGMPDTQYF.

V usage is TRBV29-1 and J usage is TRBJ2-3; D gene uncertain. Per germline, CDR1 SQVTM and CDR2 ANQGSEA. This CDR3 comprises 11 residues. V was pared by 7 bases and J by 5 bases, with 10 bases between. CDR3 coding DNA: TGCAGCGCCCCGGTTGGAGATACGCAGTATTTT. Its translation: CSAPVGDTQYF.

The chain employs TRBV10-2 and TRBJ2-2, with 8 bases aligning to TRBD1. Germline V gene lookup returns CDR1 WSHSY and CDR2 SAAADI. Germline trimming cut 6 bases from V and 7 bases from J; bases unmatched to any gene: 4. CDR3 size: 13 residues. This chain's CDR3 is CASRDRVGGELFF. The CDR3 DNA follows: TGCGCCAGCAGGGACAGGGTTGGCGGGGAGCTGTTTTTT.

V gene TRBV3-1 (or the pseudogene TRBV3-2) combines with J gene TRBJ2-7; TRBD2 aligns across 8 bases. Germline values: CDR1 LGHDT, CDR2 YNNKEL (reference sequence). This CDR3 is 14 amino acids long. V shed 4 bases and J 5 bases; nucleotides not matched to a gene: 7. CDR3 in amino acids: CASSPFNGGDEQYF. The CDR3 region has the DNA TGTGCCAGCAGCCCCTTCAACGGGGGGGACGAGCAGTACTTC.

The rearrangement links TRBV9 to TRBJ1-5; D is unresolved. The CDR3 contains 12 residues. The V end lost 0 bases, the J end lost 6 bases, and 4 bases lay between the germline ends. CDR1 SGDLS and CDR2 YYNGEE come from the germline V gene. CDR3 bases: TGTGCCAGCAGCGTAGACGGTCAGCCCCAGCATTTT. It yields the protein CASSVDGQPQHF.

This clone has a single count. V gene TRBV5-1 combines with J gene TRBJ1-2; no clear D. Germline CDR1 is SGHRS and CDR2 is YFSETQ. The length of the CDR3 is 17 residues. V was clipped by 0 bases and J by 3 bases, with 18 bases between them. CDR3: CASSLGLVATGDYGYTF. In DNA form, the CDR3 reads TGCGCCAGCAGCTTGGGCCTTGTGGCGACCGGGGACTATGGCTACACCTTC.

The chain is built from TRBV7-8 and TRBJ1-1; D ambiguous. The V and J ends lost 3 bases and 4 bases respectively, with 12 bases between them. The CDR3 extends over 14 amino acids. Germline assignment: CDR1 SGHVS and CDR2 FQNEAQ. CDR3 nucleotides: TGTGCCAGCAGCTTGGGAGTGACCTCCACTGAAGCTTTCTTT. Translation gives CASSLGVTSTEAFF. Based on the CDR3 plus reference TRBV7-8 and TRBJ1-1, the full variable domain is GAGVSQSPRYKVAKRGQDVALRCDPISGHVSLFWYQQALGQGPEFLTYFQNEAQLDKSGLPSDRFFAERPEGSVSTLKIQRTQQEDSAVYLCASSLGVTSTEAFFGQGTRLTVV.

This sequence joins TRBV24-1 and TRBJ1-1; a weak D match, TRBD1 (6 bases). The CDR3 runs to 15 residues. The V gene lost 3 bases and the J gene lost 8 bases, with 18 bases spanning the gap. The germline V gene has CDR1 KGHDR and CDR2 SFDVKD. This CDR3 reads CATSDPDPGQPEAFF. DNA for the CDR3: TGTGCCACCAGTGATCCGGACCCTGGACAGCCAGAAGCTTTCTTT.

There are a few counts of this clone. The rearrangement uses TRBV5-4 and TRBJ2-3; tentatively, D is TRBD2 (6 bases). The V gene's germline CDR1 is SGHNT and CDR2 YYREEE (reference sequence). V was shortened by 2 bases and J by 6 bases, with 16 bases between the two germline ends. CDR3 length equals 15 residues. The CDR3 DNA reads TGTGCCAGCAGCTTAAGCGGGTATACCACCGATACGCAGTATTTT. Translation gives CASSLSGYTTDTQYF.

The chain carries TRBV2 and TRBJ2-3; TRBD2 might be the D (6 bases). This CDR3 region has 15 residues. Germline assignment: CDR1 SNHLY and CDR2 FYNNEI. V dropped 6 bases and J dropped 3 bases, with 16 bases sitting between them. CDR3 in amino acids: CASRVGTQTTDTQYF. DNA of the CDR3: TGTGCCAGCAGGGTTGGGACTCAAACAACAGATACGCAGTATTTT.

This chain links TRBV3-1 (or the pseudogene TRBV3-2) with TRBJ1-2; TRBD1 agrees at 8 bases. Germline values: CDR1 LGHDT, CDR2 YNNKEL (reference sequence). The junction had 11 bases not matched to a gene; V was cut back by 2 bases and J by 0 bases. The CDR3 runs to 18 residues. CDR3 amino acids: CASSQTSGGPTTNYGYTF. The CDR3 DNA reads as TGTGCCAGCAGCCAAACATCAGGGGGCCCAACCACTAACTATGGCTACACCTTC.

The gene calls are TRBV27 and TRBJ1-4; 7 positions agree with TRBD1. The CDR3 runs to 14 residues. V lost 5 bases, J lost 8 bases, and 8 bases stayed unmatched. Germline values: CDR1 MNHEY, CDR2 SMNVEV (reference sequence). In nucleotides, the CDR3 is TGTGCCAGCAGTCAAGACAGGGTGGGAGAAAAACTGTTTTTT. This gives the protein CASSQDRVGEKLFF.

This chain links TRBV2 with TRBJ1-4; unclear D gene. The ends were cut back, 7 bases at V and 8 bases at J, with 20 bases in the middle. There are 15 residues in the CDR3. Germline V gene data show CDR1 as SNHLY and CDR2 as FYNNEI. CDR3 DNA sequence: TGTGCCAGCACCCTCTTGAAGGGAGGAGGCGAAAAACTGTTTTTT. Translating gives CASTLLKGGGEKLFF.

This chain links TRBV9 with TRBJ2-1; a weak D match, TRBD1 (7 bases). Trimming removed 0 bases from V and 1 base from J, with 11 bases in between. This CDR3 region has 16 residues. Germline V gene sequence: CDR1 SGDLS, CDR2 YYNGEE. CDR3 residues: CASSVGRGLSYNEQFF. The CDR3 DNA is TGTGCCAGCAGCGTAGGGAGGGGGCTTTCCTACAATGAGCAGTTCTTC.